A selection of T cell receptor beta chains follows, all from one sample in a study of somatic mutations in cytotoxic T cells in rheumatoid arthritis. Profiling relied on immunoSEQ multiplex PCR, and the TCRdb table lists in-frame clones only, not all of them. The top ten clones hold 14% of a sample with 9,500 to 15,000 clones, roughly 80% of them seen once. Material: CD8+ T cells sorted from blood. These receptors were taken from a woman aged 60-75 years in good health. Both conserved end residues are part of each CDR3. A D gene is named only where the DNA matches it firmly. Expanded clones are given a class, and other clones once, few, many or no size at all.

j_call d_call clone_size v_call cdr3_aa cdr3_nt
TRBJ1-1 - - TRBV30 CAWKLGLNTEAFF TGTGCCTGGAAACTAGGGTTGAACACTGAAGCTTTCTTT
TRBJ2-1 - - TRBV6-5 CASSYVGDNEQFF TGTGCCAGCAGTTATGTCGGTGACAATGAGCAGTTCTTC
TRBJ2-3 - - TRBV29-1 CSVAMGAGADTQYF TGCAGCGTTGCCATGGGGGCTGGCGCAGATACGCAGTATTTT
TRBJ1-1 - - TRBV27 CASSRSGMNTEAFF TGTGCCAGCAGTCGCTCAGGCATGAACACTGAAGCTTTCTTT
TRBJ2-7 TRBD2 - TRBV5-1 CASSLLPPSGGPYEQYF TGCGCCAGCAGCTTGCTCCCTCCTAGCGGGGGCCCCTACGAGCAGTACTTC
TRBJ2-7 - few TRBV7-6 CASSHEVGSEQYF TGTGCCAGCAGCCACGAAGTTGGTAGCGAGCAGTACTTC
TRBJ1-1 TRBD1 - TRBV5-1 CASSLVAGDSAEAFF TGCGCCAGCAGCTTAGTTGCAGGGGACAGCGCTGAAGCTTTCTTT
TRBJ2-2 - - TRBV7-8 CASSDKLGGPGGGELFF TGTGCCAGCAGCGATAAACTGGGGGGGCCCGGCGGCGGGGAGCTGTTTTTT
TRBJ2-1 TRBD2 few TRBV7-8 CASSLEAGGLYNEQFF TGTGCCAGCAGCTTAGAAGCGGGGGGCCTATACAATGAGCAGTTCTTC
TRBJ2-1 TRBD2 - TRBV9 CASSTGGTSYNEQFF TGTGCCAGCAGCACGGGAGGAACGTCCTACAATGAGCAGTTCTTC
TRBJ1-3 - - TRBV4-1 CASSQDAGGNTIYF TGCGCCAGCAGCCAAGATGCAGGGGGAAACACCATATATTTT
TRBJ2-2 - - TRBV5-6 CASSVTATGELFF TGTGCCAGCAGCGTAACAGCAACCGGGGAGCTGTTTTTT
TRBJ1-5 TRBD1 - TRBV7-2 CASSQTGGGGVGNQPQHF TGTGCCAGCAGCCAGACAGGGGGCGGAGGGGTGGGCAATCAGCCCCAGCATTTT
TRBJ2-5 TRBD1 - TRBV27 CASSPQGSWETQYF TGTGCCAGCAGTCCACAGGGGTCGTGGGAGACCCAGTACTTC
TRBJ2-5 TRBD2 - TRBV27 CASSPSGTKETQYF TGTGCCAGCAGTCCCTCCGGGACTAAGGAGACCCAGTACTTC
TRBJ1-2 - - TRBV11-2 CASSLPSAGKRSYGYTF TGTGCCAGCAGCTTACCCTCGGCAGGGAAGAGGAGCTATGGCTACACCTTC
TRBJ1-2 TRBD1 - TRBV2 CASSEEMTGNYGYTF TGTGCCAGCAGTGAAGAAATGACAGGGAACTATGGCTACACCTTC
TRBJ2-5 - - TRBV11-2 CASSSSIETQYF TGTGCCAGCAGCTCCAGTATTGAGACCCAGTACTTC
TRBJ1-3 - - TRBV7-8 CASGDYWSGNTIYF TGTGCCAGCGGGGACTATTGGTCTGGAAACACCATATATTTT
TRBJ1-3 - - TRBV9 CASSEVGSENTIYF TGTGCCAGCAGTGAAGTAGGGAGTGAAAACACCATATATTTT
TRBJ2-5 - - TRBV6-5 CASSYVAGGGETQYF TGTGCCAGCAGTTACGTAGCAGGGGGAGGAGAGACCCAGTACTTC
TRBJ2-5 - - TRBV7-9 CASTTDETQETQYF TGTGCCAGCACCACAGATGAGACCCAAGAGACCCAGTACTTC
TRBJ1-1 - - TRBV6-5 CASGFQGNTEAFF TGTGCCAGCGGATTTCAGGGGAACACTGAAGCTTTCTTT
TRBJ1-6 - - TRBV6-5 CASSYSAGSNSPLHF TGTGCCAGCAGTTACTCGGCAGGGTCGAATTCACCCCTCCACTTT
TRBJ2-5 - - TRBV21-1 CASTGQGAETQYF TGTGCCAGCACGGGACAGGGGGCAGAGACCCAGTACTTC
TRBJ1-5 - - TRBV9 CASSAGWGNQPQHF TGTGCCAGCAGTGCAGGGTGGGGCAATCAGCCCCAGCATTTT
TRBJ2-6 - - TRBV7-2 CASSPDSLGGANVLTF TGTGCCAGCAGCCCTGACAGCCTGGGGGGGGCCAACGTCCTGACTTTC
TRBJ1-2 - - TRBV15 CATSPRGSGYTF TGTGCCACCAGCCCGAGGGGGAGTGGCTACACCTTC
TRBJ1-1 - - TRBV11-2 CASSNAMGDTEAFF TGTGCCAGCAGCAACGCAATGGGAGACACTGAAGCTTTCTTT